Listed below are T cell receptor beta chains from one sample, sequenced in a study of CD8 T cells in ankylosing spondylitis. TCRdb redid the calling of the 5' RACE reads with MiXCR, one entry per CDR3 protein. Of over 600,000 distinct CDR3 sequences in the sample, over 15% were seen once. The source material was blood, either unsorted or a sorted T cell fraction (not recorded which). These receptors came from a male donor with ankylosing spondylitis. CDR3s include the opening cysteine and the closing phenylalanine or tryptophan. The order of the fields is J gene, D gene, clone size, V gene, CDR3 protein, CDR3 DNA. D genes are given only for firm matches. Expanded clones get a size class; other rows say once, few or many, or leave the size out.

>TRBJ2-2|TRBD1|few|TRBV4-3
CASSRKGTGNTGELFF
TGCGCCAGCAGCAGAAAGGGGACAGGGAACACCGGGGAGCTGTTTTTT
>TRBJ2-4|NA|many|TRBV20-1
CSARANRDVNIQYF
TGCAGTGCTAGAGCTAACCGGGACGTAAACATTCAGTACTTC
>TRBJ2-7|NA|once|TRBV5-1
CASSVHIGDEQYF
TGCGCCAGCAGCGTTCATATCGGGGACGAGCAGTACTTC
>TRBJ1-2|NA|NA|TRBV7-9
CASSLAGSPYGYTF
TGTGCCAGCAGCTTAGCGGGCAGTCCTTATGGCTACACCTTC
>TRBJ2-1|TRBD2|NA|TRBV29-1
CSVLAGGNEQFF
TGCAGCGTTCTAGCGGGGGGCAATGAGCAGTTCTTC
>TRBJ1-1|TRBD1|few|TRBV7-2
CASSSDREVTEAFF
TGTGCCAGCAGCTCGGACAGGGAGGTCACTGAAGCTTTCTTT
>TRBJ1-5|NA|few|TRBV6-5
CASSYSSNQPQHF
TGTGCCAGCAGTTACAGTAGCAATCAGCCCCAGCATTTT
>TRBJ2-3|NA|many|TRBV12-3/TRBV12-4
CASRLGGGTDTQYF
TGTGCCAGCAGATTAGGAGGGGGCACAGATACGCAGTATTTT
>TRBJ2-3|NA|few|TRBV12-3/TRBV12-4
CASSLDGRSTDTQYF
TGTGCCAGCAGTTTAGACGGTCGTAGCACAGATACGCAGTATTTT
>TRBJ1-5|NA|many|TRBV12-3/TRBV12-4
CASSFDGEGNQPQHF
TGTGCCAGCAGTTTTGACGGGGAAGGCAATCAGCCCCAGCATTTT
>TRBJ1-3|NA|few|TRBV20-1
CSAQRSGRNTIYF
TGCAGTGCTCAAAGGAGTGGACGAAACACCATATATTTT
>TRBJ2-7|TRBD2|few|TRBV24-1
CATSKTAPAGAGKDEQYF
TGTGCCACCAGTAAAACCGCGCCAGCGGGAGCAGGAAAGGACGAGCAGTACTTC
>TRBJ1-1|NA|few|TRBV5-6
CASSLGGVAEAFF
TGTGCCAGCAGCTTGGGAGGGGTTGCTGAAGCTTTCTTT
>TRBJ1-2|NA|NA|TRBV7-2
CASSWGRLVGYTF
TGTGCCAGCAGCTGGGGACGCCTCGTGGGCTACACCTTC
>TRBJ2-2|NA|NA|TRBV4-2
CASSQGRATGELFF
TGTGCCAGCAGCCAAGGGAGGGCTACCGGGGAGCTGTTTTTT
>TRBJ2-7|NA|few|TRBV12-3/TRBV12-4
CASSPGEGFHEQYF
TGTGCCAGCAGTCCGGGTGAGGGATTCCACGAGCAGTACTTC
>TRBJ2-3|TRBD2|NA|TRBV7-2
CASSFQREGDTQYF
TGTGCCAGCAGCTTCCAGCGGGAAGGAGATACGCAGTATTTT
>TRBJ2-7|TRBD1|NA|TRBV11-2
CASSLGQGSLYEQYF
TGTGCCAGCAGCTTAGGACAGGGATCTCTGTACGAGCAGTACTTC
>TRBJ2-2|NA|many|TRBV12-3/TRBV12-4
CASSPGGRGSNTGELFF
TGTGCCAGCAGCCCCGGGGGGAGGGGGTCGAACACCGGGGAGCTGTTTTTT
>TRBJ1-3|NA|NA|TRBV7-2
CASSSTVNPGNTIYF
TGTGCCAGCAGCTCTACAGTGAACCCTGGAAACACCATATATTTT
>TRBJ2-2|NA|few|TRBV7-3
CASSPGTQNTGELFF
TGTGCCAGCAGTCCCGGGACTCAGAACACCGGGGAGCTGTTTTTT
>TRBJ2-7|TRBD1|many|TRBV12-3/TRBV12-4
CASSSDRGTYEQYF
TGTGCCAGCAGTTCTGACAGGGGGACTTACGAGCAGTACTTC
>TRBJ1-1|NA|once|TRBV6-2/TRBV6-3
CASSYGRRGRAEAFF
TGTGCCAGCAGTTACGGTCGGAGGGGACGGGCTGAAGCTTTCTTT
>TRBJ2-7|TRBD2|few|TRBV20-1
CSAPMALAGSYEQYF
TGCAGTGCCCCTATGGCACTAGCGGGGTCCTACGAGCAGTACTTC
>TRBJ1-5|NA|few|TRBV18
CASSSDGQTQPQHF
TGTGCCAGCTCATCCGACGGACAGACGCAGCCCCAGCATTTT
>TRBJ2-1|TRBD2|few|TRBV6-2/TRBV6-3
CASSSGIAGVVFRQFF
TGTGCCAGCAGTTCCGGAATAGCGGGAGTTGTGTTTCGTCAGTTCTTC
>TRBJ1-1|NA|few|TRBV4-1
CASRDPRRSFEAFF
TGCGCCAGCCGCGATCCCCGGAGGTCCTTCGAAGCTTTCTTT
>TRBJ2-1|NA|few|TRBV5-1
CASSLLSDNEQFF
TGCGCCAGCAGCTTGTTGTCAGACAATGAGCAGTTCTTC
>TRBJ2-5|NA|few|TRBV29-1
CSVKGTGRGQETQYF
TGCAGCGTTAAAGGAACCGGCAGGGGACAAGAGACCCAGTACTTC
>TRBJ2-2|TRBD2|NA|TRBV24-1
CATSEGLAGGWTGELFF
TGTGCCACCAGTGAGGGGCTAGCGGGAGGTTGGACCGGGGAGCTGTTTTTT
>TRBJ2-2|TRBD1|few|TRBV4-3
CASSRSGQGGTGELFF
TGCGCCAGCAGCCGGTCAGGACAGGGGGGCACCGGGGAGCTGTTTTTT
>TRBJ1-5|NA|few|TRBV18
CASSPTGGRDQPQHF
TGTGCCAGCTCACCGACAGGAGGGAGGGATCAGCCCCAGCATTTT
>TRBJ2-3|NA|NA|TRBV15
CATSRDLGGAGDTQYF
TGTGCCACCAGCAGAGATCTGGGGGGGGCGGGAGATACGCAGTATTTT
>TRBJ2-2|TRBD1|NA|TRBV24-1
CATSSGQVTGELFF
TGTGCCACCAGTTCAGGACAGGTCACCGGGGAGCTGTTTTTT
>TRBJ1-1|NA|many|TRBV20-1
CSAPSNTEAFF
TGCAGTGCGCCGAGCAACACTGAAGCTTTCTTT
>TRBJ1-2|NA|few|TRBV29-1
CSVIVGPGRSGYTF
TGCAGCGTTATAGTGGGGCCAGGCCGGTCTGGCTACACCTTC